A selection of T cell receptor beta chains follows, all from one sample in a study of blood T cell repertoires in COVID-19. Assay used: immunoSEQ multiplex PCR; TCRdb lists only in-frame clones, some missing. Counted here are under 400,000 clones, about 87% occurring once; the ten biggest clones make up more than 1.5%. The sequenced sample was PBMCs or T cells enriched from blood (not recorded which). These receptors all stem from a man aged 35 to 55 in a cohort exposed to, infected with or recovered from COVID-19 (not recorded which). The CDR3 runs from the conserved cysteine through the conserved F or W. D genes are given only for firm matches. The size field is filled for only some rows; it gives once, few, many or a size class.

D	V	J	size	CDR3	DNA
TRBD2	TRBV27	TRBJ2-7	.	CASSPTSGSFGQYF	TGTGCCAGCAGCCCGACTAGCGGGAGCTTTGGGCAGTACTTC
TRBD1	TRBV9	TRBJ1-2	.	CASSPQGPNYGYTF	TGTGCCAGCAGCCCACAGGGGCCCAACTATGGCTACACCTTC
.	TRBV7-2	TRBJ1-5	.	CASSLYQGINQPQHF	TGTGCCAGCAGTTTATACCAGGGTATCAATCAGCCCCAGCATTTT
TRBD1	TRBV18	TRBJ2-7	.	CASSLGLDRGLYEQYF	TGTGCCAGCTCACTCGGACTCGACAGGGGGCTGTACGAGCAGTACTTC
TRBD1	TRBV10-2	TRBJ1-1	.	CASSEGTGAEAFF	TGCGCCAGCAGTGAGGGGACAGGGGCTGAAGCTTTCTTT
TRBD1	TRBV7-8	TRBJ1-1	.	CASSSGQGQGAEAFF	TGTGCCAGCAGCTCCGGACAGGGGCAGGGCGCTGAAGCTTTCTTT
TRBD2	TRBV20-1	TRBJ2-1	.	CSASLGGGSSYNEQFF	TGCAGTGCTAGTTTAGGCGGGGGGTCGTCCTACAATGAGCAGTTCTTC
.	TRBV20-1	TRBJ1-1	.	CSARRNTEAFF	TGCAGTGCTAGGAGGAACACTGAAGCTTTCTTT
TRBD2	TRBV25-1	TRBJ2-1	.	CASGGLAGSWSYNEQFF	TGTGCCAGCGGGGGACTAGCGGGAAGTTGGTCCTACAATGAGCAGTTCTTC
.	TRBV5-1	TRBJ2-7	.	CASTPWGGESYEQYF	TGCGCCAGCACCCCTTGGGGGGGCGAATCCTACGAGCAGTACTTC
TRBD2	TRBV9	TRBJ2-1	.	CASSVGSGRRNEQFF	TGTGCCAGCAGCGTGGGTAGCGGGAGGCGGAATGAGCAGTTCTTC
.	TRBV7-2	TRBJ2-3	.	CASSRRLRMAGRDTDTQYF	TGTGCCAGCAGCCGCCGACTGAGAATGGCGGGAAGGGATACAGATACGCAGTATTTT
.	TRBV11-1	TRBJ1-3	.	CASSYSAVGNTIYF	TGTGCCAGCAGCTACTCTGCGGTTGGAAACACCATATATTTT
TRBD2	TRBV6-5	TRBJ2-1	.	CASSYLGLAGHNEQFF	TGTGCCAGCAGTTACCTGGGACTAGCGGGACACAATGAGCAGTTCTTC
.	TRBV2	TRBJ1-1	.	CATKITVGAGEAFF	TGTGCCACCAAAATTACAGTGGGGGCGGGTGAAGCTTTCTTT
.	TRBV28	TRBJ2-5	once	CASRGYLQETQYF	TGTGCCAGCAGGGGCTATCTCCAAGAGACCCAGTACTTC
.	TRBV7-9	TRBJ1-3	.	CASSQLLSSGNTIYF	TGTGCCAGCAGCCAACTGTTAAGCTCTGGAAACACCATATATTTT
.	TRBV3-1/TRBV3-2	TRBJ1-6	.	CASSLRESYNSPLHF	TGTGCCAGCAGCCTTCGGGAATCCTATAATTCACCCCTCCACTTT
.	TRBV30	TRBJ1-1	once	CAWPGGGALGTEAFF	TGTGCCTGGCCGGGGGGGGGCGCCCTGGGCACTGAAGCTTTCTTT
TRBD1	TRBV10-3	TRBJ1-5	.	CAIRHNRGRGCRVANNQPQHF	TGTGCCATCAGACATAACAGGGGTCGGGGATGCCGGGTGGCTAACAATCAGCCCCAGCATTTT
TRBD2	TRBV5-4	TRBJ2-5	once	CASSFRTSGGAGTQYF	TGTGCCAGCAGCTTCAGGACTAGCGGGGGTGCGGGGACCCAGTACTTC
TRBD2	TRBV27	TRBJ2-2	.	CASTGTSWAGELFF	TGTGCCAGCACTGGGACTAGTTGGGCCGGGGAGCTGTTTTTT
.	TRBV29-1	TRBJ2-5	.	CSVAPQETQYF	TGCAGCGTTGCTCCCCAAGAGACCCAGTACTTC
TRBD2	TRBV2	TRBJ2-5	.	CASSVIAGEETQYF	TGTGCCAGCAGTGTTATAGCGGGAGAGGAGACCCAGTACTTC
TRBD2	TRBV5-1	TRBJ2-7	.	CASSPLGTSGKVEQYF	TGCGCCAGCAGCCCTCTTGGGACTAGCGGGAAAGTCGAGCAGTACTTC
TRBD1	TRBV29-1	TRBJ1-1	.	CSVGRTGAGTEAFF	TGCAGCGTCGGAAGAACAGGGGCGGGCACTGAAGCTTTCTTT
.	TRBV6-5	TRBJ1-5	.	CASTLQVDQPQHF	TGTGCCAGCACTCTCCAGGTAGATCAGCCCCAGCATTTT
TRBD2	TRBV30	TRBJ2-7	.	CAWRGLAGLSYEQYF	TGTGCCTGGAGAGGACTAGCAGGTCTCTCCTACGAGCAGTACTTC
.	TRBV7-6	TRBJ1-1	.	CASSLSQGMNTEAFF	TGTGCCAGCAGCTTATCACAGGGCATGAACACTGAAGCTTTCTTT
TRBD1	TRBV28	TRBJ1-2	.	CASTGTGYGYTF	TGTGCCAGCACAGGGACAGGCTATGGCTACACCTTC
.	TRBV28	TRBJ2-7	.	CASSFSRGSYEQYF	TGTGCCAGCAGCTTCAGTAGGGGCTCCTACGAGCAGTACTTC
.	TRBV27	TRBJ1-6	.	CASADSGNSPLHF	TGTGCCAGCGCGGACAGTGGGAATTCACCCCTCCACTTT
TRBD1	TRBV6-1	TRBJ1-6	once	CASSVNRGSSYNSPLHF	TGTGCCAGCAGTGTCAACAGGGGTAGCTCCTATAATTCACCCCTCCACTTT
TRBD1	TRBV7-2	TRBJ1-1	once	CASSLDTDRVAFF	TGTGCCAGCAGCTTAGATACGGACAGGGTGGCTTTCTTT
TRBD1	TRBV2	TRBJ1-6	.	CASSEEGQGWSPLHF	TGTGCCAGCAGTGAAGAGGGACAGGGCTGGTCACCCCTCCACTTT
TRBD1	TRBV11-1	TRBJ1-1	.	CASSALVTGVTEAFF	TGTGCCAGCAGCGCTTTAGTTACAGGGGTCACTGAAGCTTTCTTT
.	TRBV6-1	TRBJ2-2	.	CASSEAAQGGELFF	TGTGCCAGCAGTGAAGCGGCTCAGGGCGGGGAGCTGTTTTTT
.	TRBV30	TRBJ2-5	.	CAWSVREGTQYF	TGTGCCTGGAGTGTGAGGGAAGGAACCCAGTACTTC
TRBD1	TRBV14	TRBJ2-1	once	CASSQTGDNEQFF	TGTGCCAGCAGCCAGACAGGGGACAATGAGCAGTTCTTC
TRBD2	TRBV28	TRBJ2-1	.	CASSSSGTSVYEQFF	TGTGCCAGCAGTTCCTCCGGGACTAGCGTTTATGAGCAGTTCTTC
.	TRBV9	TRBJ1-4	.	CASSVGPRGNEKLFF	TGTGCCAGCAGCGTAGGACCCCGGGGGAATGAAAAACTGTTTTTT
TRBD1	TRBV9	TRBJ2-1	.	CASSVDGWTGNEQFF	TGTGCCAGCAGCGTAGATGGTTGGACAGGCAATGAGCAGTTCTTC
.	TRBV19	TRBJ1-5	.	CASSKSHQPQHF	TGTGCCAGTAGCAAGAGTCATCAGCCCCAGCATTTT
.	TRBV5-1	TRBJ1-2	.	CASSLDVGGNYGYTF	TGCGCCAGCAGCTTGGACGTGGGGGGGAACTATGGCTACACCTTC
.	TRBV4-2	TRBJ2-2	.	CASSQVEQANTGELFF	TGTGCCAGCAGCCAAGTGGAACAGGCGAACACCGGGGAGCTGTTTTTT
TRBD2	TRBV7-3	TRBJ2-7	.	CASSLQGGGSYEQYF	TGTGCCAGCAGCTTACAGGGCGGGGGGTCCTACGAGCAGTACTTC